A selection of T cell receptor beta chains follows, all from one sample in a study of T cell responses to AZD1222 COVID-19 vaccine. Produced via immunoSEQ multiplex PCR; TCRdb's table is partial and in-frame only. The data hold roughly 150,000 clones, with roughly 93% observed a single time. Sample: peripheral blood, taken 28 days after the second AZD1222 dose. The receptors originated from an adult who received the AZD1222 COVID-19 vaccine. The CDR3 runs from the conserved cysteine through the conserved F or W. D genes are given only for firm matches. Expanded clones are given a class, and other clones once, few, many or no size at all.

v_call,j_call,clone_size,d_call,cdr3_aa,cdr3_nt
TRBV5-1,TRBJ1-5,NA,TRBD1,CASSLGTEYQPQHF,TGCGCCAGCAGCCTCGGGACAGAGTATCAGCCCCAGCATTTT
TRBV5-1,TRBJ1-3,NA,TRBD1,CASSYGTGVENTIYF,TGCGCCAGCAGCTATGGGACAGGGGTAGAAAACACCATATATTTT
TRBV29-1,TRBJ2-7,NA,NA,CSVGSGTNSYEQYF,TGCAGCGTAGGGTCCGGGACAAACTCCTACGAGCAGTACTTC
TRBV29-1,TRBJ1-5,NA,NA,CSVGQGIIGGNQPQHF,TGCAGCGTTGGCCAGGGAATTATAGGTGGCAATCAGCCCCAGCATTTT
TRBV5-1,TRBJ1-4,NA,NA,CASSSGTGEKLFF,TGCGCCAGCAGCTCCGGAACGGGGGAAAAACTGTTTTTT
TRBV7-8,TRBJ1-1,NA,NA,CASSLRGTEAFF,TGTGCCAGCAGTCTTCGGGGCACTGAAGCTTTCTTT
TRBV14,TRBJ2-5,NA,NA,CASSQEETQYF,TGTGCCAGCAGCCAAGAAGAGACCCAGTACTTC
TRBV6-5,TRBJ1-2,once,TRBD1,CASSLDRANYGYTF,TGTGCCAGCAGTCTTGACAGGGCTAACTATGGCTACACCTTC
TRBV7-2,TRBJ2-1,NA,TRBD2,CASSFGGGAGYNEQFF,TGTGCCAGCAGCTTCGGCGGGGGGGCTGGTTACAATGAGCAGTTCTTC
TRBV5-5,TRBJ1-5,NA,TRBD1,CASSLIPGQGGIQPQHF,TGTGCCAGCAGCTTGATTCCGGGACAGGGGGGTATACAGCCCCAGCATTTT
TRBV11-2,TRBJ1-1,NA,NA,CASSLVWGTEAFF,TGTGCCAGCAGCTTAGTTTGGGGAACTGAAGCTTTCTTT
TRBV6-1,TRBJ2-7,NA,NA,CASSDWSGQSYEQYF,TGTGCCAGCAGTGATTGGTCAGGGCAATCCTACGAGCAGTACTTC
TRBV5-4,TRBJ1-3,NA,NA,CASSLKGTGNTIYF,TGTGCCAGCAGCTTGAAGGGAACTGGAAACACCATATATTTT
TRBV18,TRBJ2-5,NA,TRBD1,CASSPPDRGQTQYF,TGTGCCAGCTCACCACCGGACAGGGGTCAGACCCAGTACTTC
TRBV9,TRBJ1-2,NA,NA,CASSVGGAANYGYTF,TGTGCCAGCAGCGTAGGGGGGGCCGCTAACTATGGCTACACCTTC
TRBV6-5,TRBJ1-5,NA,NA,CANPRRQGNQPQHF,TGTGCCAACCCTCGTCGCCAGGGCAATCAGCCCCAGCATTTT
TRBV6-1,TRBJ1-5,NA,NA,CASSEGGYSNQPQHF,TGTGCCAGCAGTGAAGGGGGGTATAGCAATCAGCCCCAGCATTTT
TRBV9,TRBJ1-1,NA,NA,CASRDLLVGSEAFF,TGTGCCAGCAGGGACCTCTTGGTAGGCTCTGAAGCTTTCTTT
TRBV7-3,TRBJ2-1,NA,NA,CASSFELAPVFF,TGTGCCAGCAGCTTTGAACTAGCACCCGTTTTCTTC
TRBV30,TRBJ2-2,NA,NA,CAWKGLAANTGELFF,TGTGCCTGGAAAGGACTTGCAGCGAACACCGGGGAGCTGTTTTTT
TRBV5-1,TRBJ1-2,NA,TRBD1,CASSPGTGSGNYGYTF,TGCGCCAGCAGCCCCGGGACAGGCTCGGGGAACTATGGCTACACCTTC
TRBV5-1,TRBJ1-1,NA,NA,CASSLDVISNTEAFF,TGCGCCAGCAGCTTGGATGTAATTTCGAACACTGAAGCTTTCTTT
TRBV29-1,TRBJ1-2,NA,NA,CSSRTVGNYGYTF,TGCAGCTCAAGGACGGTAGGCAACTATGGCTACACCTTC
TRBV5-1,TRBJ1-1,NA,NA,CASSLEGIAARKNTEAFF,TGCGCCAGCAGCTTGGAGGGGATTGCCGCTAGAAAGAACACTGAAGCTTTCTTT
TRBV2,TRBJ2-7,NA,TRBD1,CASMAQGDSYEQYF,TGTGCCAGCATGGCACAGGGGGATTCCTACGAGCAGTACTTC
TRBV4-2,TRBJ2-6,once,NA,CASSQIRSGANVLTF,TGTGCCAGCAGCCAAATACGCTCTGGGGCCAACGTCCTGACTTTC